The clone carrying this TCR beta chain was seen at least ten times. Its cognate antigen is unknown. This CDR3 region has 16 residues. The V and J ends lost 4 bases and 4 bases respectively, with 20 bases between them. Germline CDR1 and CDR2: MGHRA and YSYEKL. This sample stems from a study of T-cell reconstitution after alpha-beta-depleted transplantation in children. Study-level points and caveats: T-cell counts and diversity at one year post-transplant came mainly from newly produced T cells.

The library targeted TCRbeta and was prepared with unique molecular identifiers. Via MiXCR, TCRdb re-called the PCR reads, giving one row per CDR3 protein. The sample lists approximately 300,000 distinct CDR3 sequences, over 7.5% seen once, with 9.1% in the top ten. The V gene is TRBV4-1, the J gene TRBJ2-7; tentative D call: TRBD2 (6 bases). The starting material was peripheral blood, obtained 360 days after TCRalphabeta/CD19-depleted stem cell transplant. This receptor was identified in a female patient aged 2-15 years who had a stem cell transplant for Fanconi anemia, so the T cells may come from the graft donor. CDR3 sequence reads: CASSRDGTGAFYEQYF. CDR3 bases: TGCGCCAGCAGCCGAGATGGGACGGGAGCTTTTTACGAGCAGTACTTC.